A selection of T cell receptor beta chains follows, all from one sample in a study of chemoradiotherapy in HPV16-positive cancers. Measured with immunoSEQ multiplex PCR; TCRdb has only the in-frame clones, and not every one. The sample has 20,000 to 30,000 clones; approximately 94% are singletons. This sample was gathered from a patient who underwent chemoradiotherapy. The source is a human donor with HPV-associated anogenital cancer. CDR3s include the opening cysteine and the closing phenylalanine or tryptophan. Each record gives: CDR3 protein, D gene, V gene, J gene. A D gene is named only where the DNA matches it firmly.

CDR3 protein: CASRGGTASSYEQYF; D gene: TRBD1; V gene: TRBV6-1; J gene: TRBJ2-7
CDR3 protein: CASSLALGGSNQPQHF; D gene: -; V gene: TRBV5-5; J gene: TRBJ1-5
CDR3 protein: CASSIGPVLNTEAFF; D gene: -; V gene: TRBV19; J gene: TRBJ1-1
CDR3 protein: CASSQGEATNYGYTF; D gene: -; V gene: TRBV5-1; J gene: TRBJ1-2
CDR3 protein: CATSPRGSGANVLTF; D gene: -; V gene: TRBV15; J gene: TRBJ2-6
CDR3 protein: CASSFIDRGEKLFF; D gene: -; V gene: TRBV11-2; J gene: TRBJ1-4
CDR3 protein: CASSEPGRDSSYEQYF; D gene: TRBD1; V gene: TRBV10-2; J gene: TRBJ2-7
CDR3 protein: CSVPGTGGSSNYGYTF; D gene: TRBD1; V gene: TRBV29-1; J gene: TRBJ1-2
CDR3 protein: CSVEFGRESTDTQYF; D gene: -; V gene: TRBV29-1; J gene: TRBJ2-3
CDR3 protein: CASSSSPGGYTF; D gene: -; V gene: TRBV5-6; J gene: TRBJ1-2
CDR3 protein: CASSSFAWGNGELFF; D gene: -; V gene: TRBV7-3; J gene: TRBJ2-2
CDR3 protein: CATSSSNLQPGQSNTGELFF; D gene: TRBD1; V gene: TRBV15; J gene: TRBJ2-2
CDR3 protein: CASSSSRTGLNQAFF; D gene: TRBD1; V gene: TRBV27; J gene: TRBJ1-1
CDR3 protein: CASSSDRVSTNEKLFF; D gene: TRBD1; V gene: TRBV11-2; J gene: TRBJ1-4
CDR3 protein: CAISSGTGVYEQYF; D gene: TRBD1; V gene: TRBV10-3; J gene: TRBJ2-7
CDR3 protein: CASSYSTGQTSPLHF; D gene: TRBD1; V gene: TRBV6-5; J gene: TRBJ1-6
CDR3 protein: CASSLGPQGATYEQYF; D gene: TRBD1; V gene: TRBV11-2; J gene: TRBJ2-7
CDR3 protein: CASSPPVGRAPDTQYF; D gene: TRBD2; V gene: TRBV5-6; J gene: TRBJ2-3
CDR3 protein: CASSPKNIQYF; D gene: -; V gene: TRBV2; J gene: TRBJ2-4
CDR3 protein: CASRVQGQGSNQPQHF; D gene: -; V gene: TRBV28; J gene: TRBJ1-5
CDR3 protein: CASSSGEVSYTEAFF; D gene: -; V gene: TRBV7-2; J gene: TRBJ1-1
CDR3 protein: CASSLFLSSTDTQYF; D gene: -; V gene: TRBV7-2; J gene: TRBJ2-3